This record concerns one T cell receptor (beta chain) sequence. Clones were sequenced by immunoSEQ multiplex PCR, and TCRdb holds only the in-frame ones, with some missing. Of some 2 million clones listed, approximately 94% are singletons. These data are taken from a study of shared clonotypes between healthy human individuals. Study-wide background: Aged between 18 and 49, the donors were a couple of women and three men.

The naive CD8 subset, CD45RO-negative cells positively selected for CCR7, excluded terminally differentiated effector memory CD45RA+ cells. V was cut by 0 bases and J by 2 bases, with 18 bases left in between. The length of the CDR3 is 18 residues. Germline V lookup: CDR1 ENHRY, CDR2 SYGVKD. Sequencing was done on a sample of naive CD8+ T cells sorted from blood. The chain combines TRBV10-3 with TRBJ2-3; the D gene is possibly TRBD1 (6 bases). The sequence was obtained from a man between 18 and 35 years old in good health. CDR3: CAISESNSQGWVTDTQYF. CDR3 nucleotides: TGTGCCATCAGTGAGTCGAATTCCCAGGGGTGGGTCACAGATACGCAGTATTTT.